This TCR beta chain is drawn from a study of blood T cell repertoires in COVID-19. Background on the study: The United States, Italy and Spain were the sources of the acute and convalescent COVID-19 samples. PBMCs, B-cell-depleted T cells, or T cells were the source of the cDNA or gDNA that made up the material.

This clone has only a few counts. Source study methods: Amplification of reference gene primers provided the estimated nucleated cell counts. The table came from immunoSEQ multiplex PCR; TCRdb's copy has only in-frame clones and leaves some out. Clone size and the V and J calls come from that table; the DNA yielded D and trimming. The data contain about 73,000 clones, about 79% of them seen just once; the ten biggest clones take up about 3.9%. CDR1 is LGHDT, CDR2 YNNKEL, per germline (reference sequence). The CDR3 has 14 residues. The ends lost 1 base at V and 4 bases at J; junction bases unmatched: 4.

The chain carries TRBV3-1 (or the pseudogene TRBV3-2) and TRBJ2-7; 7 bases are a match to TRBD2. This TCR was sampled from an older woman with acute or convalescent COVID-19. Sequencing was carried out using peripheral blood. CDR3 amino acids: CASSQGTRTYEQYF. The DNA of the CDR3 is TGTGCCAGCAGCCAAGGGACTAGAACATACGAGCAGTACTTC.